This is a list of T cell receptor beta chains from one sample in a study of T cells in Graves' hyperthyroidism and ophthalmopathy. TCRdb redid the calling of the multiplex PCR reads with MiXCR, one entry per CDR3 protein. This table holds hundreds of thousands of distinct CDR3 sequences, roughly 15% found once. The sequencing sample was made of blood. These receptor sequences come from a woman between 18 and 29 years old with Graves' hyperthyroidism. Each CDR3 is given with its conserved first and last residue. A D gene is named only where the DNA matches it firmly. Rows may omit the clone size; those that give it use once, few, many or a size class.

size,J,length,V,D,DNA,CDR3
many,TRBJ1-2,14,TRBV6-5,TRBD1,TGTGCCAGCAGTTACTCAGGGGACAGGGCTGGCTACACCTTC,CASSYSGDRAGYTF
many,TRBJ2-3,12,TRBV20-1,-,TGCAGTGCTAACCGACTATTAGGAACGCAGTATTTT,CSANRLLGTQYF
many,TRBJ2-7,16,TRBV9,TRBD1,TGTGCCAGCAGCGTAGACCCCCGGGACAGGGTCTACGAGCAGTACTTC,CASSVDPRDRVYEQYF
few,TRBJ2-3,18,TRBV30,TRBD2,TGTGCCTGGAGTCCCCCCCCCCGGGGCGGGAGAATTGAAGATACGCAGTATTTT,CAWSPPPRGGRIEDTQYF
-,TRBJ2-1,13,TRBV20-1,-,TGCAGTGCCCCGAGGCAAGCGGGCAATGAGCAGTTCTTC,CSAPRQAGNEQFF
many,TRBJ2-7,14,TRBV6-1,TRBD1,TGTGCCAGCAGAATAGACAGGGGGCCCTACGAGCAGTACTTC,CASRIDRGPYEQYF
many,TRBJ2-3,12,TRBV30,-,TGTGCCTGGAGTGTACTGTCCGATACGCAGTATTTT,CAWSVLSDTQYF
-,TRBJ2-1,17,TRBV12-3/TRBV12-4,-,TGTGCCAGCAGCCCCTCAGGGCTACTCGCAGCCAACAATGAGCAGTTCTTC,CASSPSGLLAANNEQFF
-,TRBJ2-7,14,TRBV24-1,-,TGTGCCACCAGTGAAAAGTTTCGGCAGCACGAGCAGTACTTC,CATSEKFRQHEQYF
many,TRBJ2-5,14,TRBV7-9,-,TGTGCCAGCAGCTTAGCCCAACTGCAAGAGACCCAGTACTTC,CASSLAQLQETQYF
-,TRBJ2-3,16,TRBV7-9,TRBD2,TGTGCCAGCAGCTTAGGTGCGGGAGGGTCTGGAGATACGCAGTATTTT,CASSLGAGGSGDTQYF
few,TRBJ1-1,13,TRBV6-5,-,TGTGCCAGCAGTTACTTCGGACAGAAGGTAGCTTTCTTT,CASSYFGQKVAFF
-,TRBJ1-1,14,TRBV7-9,-,TGTGCCAGCAGCGTCACGGTGATGAACACTGAAGCTTTCTTT,CASSVTVMNTEAFF
-,TRBJ1-1,13,TRBV19,-,TGTGCCAGTAGTATTGAAACAGACACTGAAGCTTTCTTT,CASSIETDTEAFF
-,TRBJ2-1,16,TRBV4-2,TRBD2,TGTGCCAGCAGCCAAGAGAAGGGTAGCGGGAGCAATGAGCAGTTCTTC,CASSQEKGSGSNEQFF
many,TRBJ2-1,12,TRBV3-1,-,TGTGCCAGCAGCCTGGGCACTAATGAGCAGTTCTTC,CASSLGTNEQFF
-,TRBJ2-3,16,TRBV7-9,-,TGTGCCAGCAGCCACCTGTTGCAGGAAAGCACAGATACGCAGTATTTT,CASSHLLQESTDTQYF
many,TRBJ2-1,18,TRBV6-1,-,TGTGCCAGCAGACACGGGGGTGAGGGAGGCGGGAATAAAAATGAGCAGTTCTTC,CASRHGGEGGGNKNEQFF
-,TRBJ1-6,14,TRBV28,-,TGTGCCAGCAGGGCACTGGAGAATAATTCACCCCTCCACTTT,CASRALENNSPLHF
many,TRBJ1-5,18,TRBV27,-,TGTGCCAGCAGCCCTGGGACGGAAGGATTTCATAGCAATCAGCCCCAGCATTTT,CASSPGTEGFHSNQPQHF
many,TRBJ2-1,16,TRBV3-1,TRBD2,TGTGCCAGCAGCCAAGGGAGCGGGAAGGCGGAAAATGAGCAGTTCTTC,CASSQGSGKAENEQFF
many,TRBJ1-5,14,TRBV5-5,-,TGTGCCAGCATGAAAGGGTGGAACAATCAGCCCCAGCATTTT,CASMKGWNNQPQHF
many,TRBJ2-1,14,TRBV14,-,TGTGCCAGCAGCCAAGATTTAGCCGTCAATGAGCAGTTCTTC,CASSQDLAVNEQFF
once,TRBJ2-5,17,TRBV7-2,TRBD1,TGTGCCAGCAGCGTCGGACAGGGGGTGTCTTTGTGGGAGACCCAGTACTTC,CASSVGQGVSLWETQYF
many,TRBJ2-3,14,TRBV18,-,TGTGCCAGCTCAAACGGCCTCGGGCCAGATACGCAGTATTTT,CASSNGLGPDTQYF
-,TRBJ1-1,13,TRBV29-1,-,TGCAGCGTTGGACAGAGAGCGAGGACTGAAGCTTTCTTT,CSVGQRARTEAFF
few,TRBJ2-6,17,TRBV20-1,-,TGCAGTGCTAGATCGGGGATTTCGCTTGAAGGGGCCAACGTCCTGACTTTC,CSARSGISLEGANVLTF
many,TRBJ1-2,10,TRBV30,-,TGTGCCTTCTACGAAATCGGCTACACCTTC,CAFYEIGYTF
-,TRBJ1-5,14,TRBV12-3/TRBV12-4,-,TGTGCCAGCAGCTTGGACGGTGTCAATCAGCCCCAGCATTTT,CASSLDGVNQPQHF
few,TRBJ2-7,15,TRBV25-1,TRBD1,TGTGCCAGCAGTCCCACATTACAGGGGGCGTACGAGCAGTACTTC,CASSPTLQGAYEQYF
-,TRBJ1-2,15,TRBV6-2/TRBV6-3,-,TGTGCCAGCAGAAACGACAGAATACTCAGCTGGGGCTACACCTTC,CASRNDRILSWGYTF
many,TRBJ1-2,16,TRBV28,-,TGTGCCAGCAGTTCAGCCATCCTGGACCGGAACTATGGCTACACCTTC,CASSSAILDRNYGYTF
many,TRBJ1-2,13,TRBV20-1,-,TGCAGTGCTAGAGATATCACAGCCTATGGCTACACCTTC,CSARDITAYGYTF
few,TRBJ1-6,18,TRBV12-5,-,TGTGCTAGTGGTTTGGTAAGGCAGCTCCGCTCCTATAATTCACCCCTCCACTTT,CASGLVRQLRSYNSPLHF
-,TRBJ2-1,17,TRBV4-3,-,TGCGCCAGCAGCCAACACGCCTTATTACTGGTATACAATGAGCAGTTCTTC,CASSQHALLLVYNEQFF
few,TRBJ2-2,15,TRBV11-3,TRBD2,TGTGCCAGCAGCTTAGCTAGCGGACACACCGGGGAGCTGTTTTTT,CASSLASGHTGELFF
many,TRBJ2-1,15,TRBV7-7,TRBD1,TGTGCCAGCAGCCCCTCCGGGACAGGGGGCAATGAGCAGTTCTTC,CASSPSGTGGNEQFF